The 13 T cell receptor beta chains presented below share a single source sample, sequenced in a study of blood T cell repertoires in COVID-19. Here immunoSEQ multiplex PCR was the method, and the copy in TCRdb shows in-frame clones only, minus some. Of tens of thousands of clones listed, around 83% are singletons. The sequencing sample was made of peripheral blood. The receptors were sampled from a woman of 80 years or more with active or convalescent COVID-19.

This clone occurred once. V gene TRBV28 combines with J gene TRBJ2-7; D is possibly TRBD1 (6 bases). CDR1 and CDR2 from the germline V gene are MDHEN and SYDVKM. The CDR3 runs 14 residues. The V end lost 6 bases, the J end lost 0 bases, and 12 bases lay between the germline ends. The CDR3 here is CASRSGQSSYEQYF. DNA of the CDR3: TGTGCCAGCAGATCTGGACAGAGCTCCTACGAGCAGTACTTC.

The gene calls are TRBV6-5 and TRBJ2-3; TRBD2 agrees at 7 bases. The V segment lost 0 bases and the J segment 0 bases; nucleotides outside the gene matches: 0. Germline V gene lookup returns CDR1 MNHEY and CDR2 SVGAGI. CDR3 length equals 15 residues. DNA for the CDR3: TGTGCCAGCAGTTACTCTAGCGGGAGCACAGATACGCAGTATTTT. The encoded protein is CASSYSSGSTDTQYF.

This sequence joins TRBV5-1 and TRBJ2-2; D is possibly TRBD1 (5 bases). The CDR3 loop spans 16 amino acids. Trimming removed 0 bases at V and 5 bases at J, with 14 bases between. CDR1 and CDR2 (germline): SGHRS, YFSETQ. The CDR3 DNA follows: TGCGCCAGCAGCTTGGCCGGCAGGGTAGGAACCGGGGAGCTGTTTTTT. Amino acids: CASSLAGRVGTGELFF.

The chain is built from TRBV5-1 and TRBJ1-2; TRBD1 is a possible D gene (5 bases). Trimming took 4 bases from V and 4 from J, leaving 14 bases between them. Germline values: CDR1 SGHRS, CDR2 YFSETQ. This CDR3 is 14 amino acids long. This CDR3 reads CASSAADTVYGYTF. The CDR3 DNA sequence: TGCGCCAGCAGCGCGGCGGACACCGTCTATGGCTACACCTTC. The full variable domain, its missing parts supplied by reference TRBV5-1 and TRBJ1-2, is KAGVTQTPRYLIKTRGQQVTLSCSPISGHRSVSWYQQTPGQGLQFLFEYFSETQRNKGNFPGRFSGRQFSNSRSEMNVSTLELGDSALYLCASSAADTVYGYTFGSGTRLTVV.

The rearrangement joins TRBV6-6 to TRBJ1-3, with 8 nucleotides matching TRBD1. J gave up 2 bases and V 4 bases, and 7 bases lay outside the gene matches. CDR1 is MNHNY, CDR2 SVGAGI, per germline (reference sequence). The CDR3 is 16 residues long. The CDR3 DNA sequence: TGTGCCAGCAGTTCGGGACAGGCGGGTCCTGGAAACACCATATATTTT. Its protein is CASSSGQAGPGNTIYF.

The rearrangement joins TRBV10-3 to TRBJ2-4, with 13 bases aligning to TRBD2. With V trimmed by 2 bases and J by 1 base, 5 bases remained unmatched. CDR1 is ENHRY, CDR2 SYGVKD, per germline. The CDR3 is 18 residues long. In nucleotides, the CDR3 is TGTGCCATCAGTGAGACTAGCGGGAGGGCCCTGGCCAAAAACATTCAGTACTTC. It encodes CAISETSGRALAKNIQYF.

This chain joins TRBV11-2 and TRBJ2-5; 9 bases fit TRBD2. The CDR3 is made up of 17 amino acids. The junction had 11 bases not matched to a gene; V was cut back by 1 base and J by 5 bases. Germline V gene lookup returns CDR1 SGHAT and CDR2 FQNNGV. The CDR3 DNA sequence: TGTGCCAGCAGCTTAGCCCCACTCGCGGGGGGGGGTGAGACCCAGTACTTC. Its translation: CASSLAPLAGGGETQYF.

This chain connects TRBV18 to TRBJ2-7, with D possibly TRBD2 on 7 matching bases. CDR3 length: 15 residues. Trimming cost V 1 base and J 0 bases, with 10 bases left between them. The germline V gene has CDR1 KGHSH and CDR2 LQKENI. The CDR3: CASSPQGGSSYEQYF. DNA for the CDR3: TGTGCCAGCTCACCACAGGGGGGGTCCTCCTACGAGCAGTACTTC.

V gene TRBV19 combines with J gene TRBJ1-1; 7 bases are a match to TRBD1. Germline-derived CDR1 and CDR2 are LNHDA and SQIVND (reference sequence). Trimming removed 4 bases from V and 0 bases from J; junction bases left unmatched: 5. The CDR3 spans 15 residues. CDR3 sequence: CASSTQQGMNTEAFF. CDR3 sequence (DNA): TGTGCCAGTAGTACCCAACAGGGGATGAACACTGAAGCTTTCTTT.

In this sample, this clone turned up once. The genes are TRBV19 and TRBJ1-3; D is possibly TRBD1 (5 bases). The ends were cut back, 5 bases at V and 1 base at J, with 12 bases in the middle. Germline CDR1 is LNHDA and CDR2 is SQIVND (reference sequence). This CDR3 is built from 15 residues. The CDR3 region is CASSPTQVSGNTIYF. CDR3 coding DNA: TGTGCCAGTAGTCCTACACAGGTATCTGGAAACACCATATATTTT.

The rearrangement joins TRBV5-5 to TRBJ1-1; D not certain. The CDR3 spans 14 residues. The germline V gene has CDR1 SGHKS and CDR2 YYEKEE (reference sequence). Trimming shortened V by 0 bases and J by 1 base, and 7 bases separated the two germline ends. CDR3 residues: CASSLGAANTEAFF. The CDR3 bases are TGTGCCAGCAGCTTGGGGGCAGCGAACACTGAAGCTTTCTTT.

The V call is TRBV29-1, the J call TRBJ2-7; 10 nucleotides agree with TRBD1. The V and J ends lost 5 bases and 0 bases, in that order; junction bases with no gene match: 7. The germline gives CDR1 SQVTM, CDR2 ANQGSEA. The length of the CDR3 is 15 residues. For the CDR3, the DNA is TGCAGCGTTCCCGCAGGACAGGGGGTCTCCTACGAGCAGTACTTC. As protein: CSVPAGQGVSYEQYF.

The rearrangement joins TRBV28 to TRBJ1-5; TRBD1 agrees at 9 bases. The germline gives CDR1 MDHEN, CDR2 SYDVKM. This CDR3 is built from 14 residues. V lost 6 bases and J lost 11; bases outside the gene matches: 11. CDR3 DNA: TGTGCCAGCAGCCACGGACAGGGGAGAGGAGCCCAGCATTTT. Protein product: CASSHGQGRGAQHF. Drawing the rest from reference TRBV28 and TRBJ1-5, the complete variable domain is DVKVTQSSRYLVKRTGEKVFLECVQDMDHENMFWYRQDPGLGLRLIYFSYDVKMKEKGDIPEGYSVSREKKERFSLILESASTNQTSMYLCASSHGQGRGAQHFGDGTRLSIL.